The clone carrying this T cell receptor (beta chain) was counted between two and nine times. Its specificity is unknown. This entry comes from a study of metastatic and nonmetastatic thyroid tumors. Regarding the study as a whole: The study reportedly found significantly higher TCR beta diversity in malignant thyroid tumors than benign nodules, in blood and tumor.

The authors' processing: Construction of a distant-metastasis classifier for papillary thyroid cancer relied on CDR3 differences across clinicopathological groups. TCRdb reprocessed the PCR reads via MiXCR. TCRdb, not the authors, supplied the V and J calls. The sample records 22,000 or so clones, approximately 22% being singletons. Every patient underwent thyroid surgery untreated. V was trimmed by 2 bases and J by 5 bases, leaving 13 bases between them. Looked up from germline, CDR1 is MNHEY and CDR2 is SVGEGT. The CDR3 spans 14 residues. Sequenced input: blood. The TCR was taken from a male donor with papillary thyroid cancer or a benign thyroid nodule (not recorded which). Some clones in this sample may be carry-over from other donors' samples. The chain links TRBV6-2 or TRBV6-3 to TRBJ2-7; D remains ambiguous. CDR3: CASSYQPSRDEQYF. CDR3 nucleotides: TGTGCCAGCAGTTACCAGCCGAGCCGCGACGAGCAGTACTTC.